Following are 21 T cell receptor beta chains from one sample sequenced in a study of response to subunit inactivated influenza vaccine. TCRdb re-analysed the RT-PCR reads in MiXCR, keeping a single row per CDR3 protein. The sample lists about 570,000 distinct CDR3 sequences; around 11% were seen once. These same records also appear under a second study, on T cells expressing NK-cell markers. That investigation notes: Template switching by 5'RACE with UMIs generated the TCR beta cDNA.

This material consisted of PBMCs from blood, taken on the day of vaccination. The receptors here all came from a man in his fifties or sixties who received an inactivated influenza vaccine.

The chain employs TRBV7-7 and TRBJ2-2; 9 bases match TRBD1. The CDR3 runs 15 residues. V was pared by 4 bases and J by 7 bases, with 7 bases of the junction left unmatched. From germline, CDR1 is SSHAT and CDR2 FNYEAQ (reference sequence). The chain's CDR3 is CASSSGTGLNGELFF. The DNA of the CDR3 is TGTGCCAGCAGCTCCGGGACAGGGCTAAACGGGGAGCTGTTTTTT.

This clonotype was seen only a few times. The CDR3 spells CASSPSAGYSYNEQFF. The CDR3 DNA follows: TGTGCCAGCAGCCCCTCCGCGGGGTACTCCTACAATGAGCAGTTCTTC. The chain combines TRBV7-3 with TRBJ2-1; the D gene is possibly TRBD2 (6 bases). CDR3 length: 16 residues. The V gene lost 5 bases and the J gene lost 0 bases, with 14 bases spanning the gap. Germline CDR1 reads SGHTA; CDR2 reads FQGTGA.

V usage is TRBV6-1 and J usage is TRBJ2-7; 7 bases fit TRBD1. The ends lost 6 bases at V and 10 bases at J; junction bases unmatched: 15. Germline lookup yields CDR1 MNHNS and CDR2 SASEGT. The CDR3 runs to 14 residues. The CDR3 DNA sequence: TGTGCCAGCAGACATGGGACAGCCAACCCTCGACAGTACTTC. This encodes CASRHGTANPRQYF.

The chain couples TRBV6-2 or TRBV6-3 to TRBJ2-7, with D perhaps being TRBD1 or TRBD2 (5 bases each). The CDR3 covers 18 residues. Germline values: CDR1 MNHEY, CDR2 SVGEGT. Trimming cost V 0 bases and J 0 bases, with 18 bases left between them. This CDR3 reads CASSYSIGASAVSYEQYF. The CDR3 DNA follows: TGTGCCAGCAGTTACTCTATCGGGGCAAGCGCAGTCTCCTACGAGCAGTACTTC.

In this sample, this clonotype turned up a few times. The chain carries TRBV9 and TRBJ2-2, with 8 bases lining up with TRBD2. V trimming: 3 bases; J trimming: 3 bases; junction bases outside the gene matches: 7. The germline V gene has CDR1 SGDLS and CDR2 YYNGEE. This CDR3 contains 16 residues. CDR3: CASSAPGLVYTGELFF. The CDR3 DNA sequence: TGTGCCAGCAGCGCTCCGGGACTAGTGTACACCGGGGAGCTGTTTTTT.

This clonotype came up many times. CDR3 bases: TGCGCCAGCAGCTTGGTTTCAGGGGGAGATGAGCAGTTCTTC. This sequence encodes CASSLVSGGDEQFF. The rearrangement links TRBV5-1 to TRBJ2-1; the match to TRBD1 covers 7 bases. V was clipped by 0 bases and J by 8 bases; unmatched bases: 5. Germline V gene sequence: CDR1 SGHRS, CDR2 YFSETQ. This CDR3 region has 14 residues.

The chain combines TRBV29-1 with TRBJ1-6; 11 nucleotides align to TRBD1. Germline V CDR1 and CDR2: SQVTM, ANQGSEA. J gave up 6 bases and V 5 bases, and 12 bases lay outside the gene matches. This CDR3 contains 17 residues. CDR3 amino acids: CSVTYRDRGIFNSPLHF. The CDR3 DNA follows: TGCAGCGTTACTTACCGGGACAGGGGGATCTTTAATTCACCCCTCCACTTT.

The sample holds many counts of this clonotype. The chain uses TRBV6-2 or TRBV6-3 and TRBJ2-2; the D gene is possibly TRBD2 (6 bases). The V gene lost 6 bases and the J gene lost 6 bases, with 8 bases spanning the gap. The CDR3 extends over 12 amino acids. Germline CDR1 is MNHEY and CDR2 is SVGEGT. The CDR3 DNA is TGTGCCAGCAGGCGGGGCGCCGGGGAGCTGTTTTTT. Protein: CASRRGAGELFF.

The rearrangement uses TRBV18 and TRBJ2-1; 9 bases line up with TRBD2. CDR3 size: 16 residues. CDR1 is KGHSH and CDR2 is LQKENI in the germline V gene. V dropped 3 bases and J dropped 12; count of bases not matched to a gene: 15. The CDR3 is CASSPQKKTSGDVQFF. CDR3 nucleotides: TGTGCCAGCTCACCGCAGAAAAAGACTAGCGGTGACGTGCAGTTCTTC.

This chain uses TRBV9 with TRBJ2-7, with TRBD2 matching over 9 bases. V was pared by 0 bases and J by 7 bases, with 8 bases of the junction left unmatched. CDR3 length: 15 amino acids. Germline CDR1 is SGDLS and CDR2 is YYNGEE. The CDR3 loop is CASSVDGGRAREQYF. In DNA form, the CDR3 reads TGTGCCAGCAGCGTAGATGGCGGGAGGGCCAGGGAGCAGTACTTC. Full variable domain (remainder filled in from reference TRBV9 and TRBJ2-7): DSGVTQTPKHLITATGQRVTLRCSPRSGDLSVYWYQQSLDQGLQFLIQYYNGEERAKGNILERFSAQQFPDLHSELNLSSLELGDSALYFCASSVDGGRAREQYFGPGTRLTVT.

The gene calls are TRBV12-3 or TRBV12-4 and TRBJ2-1; 7 bases are shared with TRBD2. V lost 6 bases and J lost 4; bases outside the gene matches: 9. This CDR3 is 15 amino acids long. CDR3 protein: CASRAPGLIYNEQFF. DNA for the CDR3: TGTGCCAGCAGAGCGCCGGGACTAATATACAATGAGCAGTTCTTC.

The chain couples TRBV12-3 or TRBV12-4 to TRBJ2-7; the D gene is possibly TRBD2 (7 bases). The CDR3 covers 13 residues. Trimming took off 8 bases at V and 5 bases at J, with 16 bases between the two ends. CDR3 loop: CASRRGGWHEQYF. Written as DNA, the CDR3 is TGTGCCAGCCGGAGGGGGGGCTGGCACGAGCAGTACTTC.

This clonotype has more than one count but fewer than ten. As DNA, the CDR3 is TGCGCCAGCAGCCAAGATCGAGTCCCGGGAGGAACGCAGTATTTT. It codes for CASSQDRVPGGTQYF. The chain carries TRBV4-3 and TRBJ2-3, with 7 bases matching TRBD2. With V trimmed by 0 bases and J by 9 bases, 9 bases remained unmatched. The CDR3 is made up of 15 amino acids. The germline gives CDR1 LGHNA, CDR2 YSLEER.

This clonotype was detected a few times. The chain is built from TRBV7-2 and TRBJ2-2; a weak D match, TRBD1 (6 bases). Deletions cut 4 bases from V and 7 bases from J, with 13 bases between. CDR3 length: 14 residues. The germline CDR1 and CDR2 sequences are SGHTA and FQGNSA. CDR3: CASSSQGSGGELFF. CDR3 coding DNA: TGTGCCAGCAGCTCCCAGGGGTCCGGCGGGGAGCTGTTTTTT.

The sample holds many counts of this clonotype. The chain combines TRBV20-1 with TRBJ2-1; maybe TRBD2 (5 bases). From germline, CDR1 is DFQATT and CDR2 SNEGSKA (reference sequence). Trimming took 5 bases from V and 3 from J, leaving 14 bases between them. This CDR3 comprises 14 residues. CDR3: CSALGSWLYNEQFF. CDR3 in DNA: TGCAGTGCTTTAGGGAGTTGGCTCTACAATGAGCAGTTCTTC.

In this sample, this clonotype turned up a few times. The chain employs TRBV20-1 and TRBJ2-4; TRBD1 aligns across 7 bases. The CDR3 totals 13 residues. Germline V lookup: CDR1 DFQATT, CDR2 SNEGSKA (reference sequence). V lost 2 bases, J lost 9 bases, and 7 bases stayed unmatched. The CDR3 bases are TGCAGTGCTAGATCAACAGGGGTGATCATTCAGTACTTC. Its protein product is CSARSTGVIIQYF.

This chain links TRBV6-1 with TRBJ2-7; tentatively, D is TRBD1 (5 bases). V lost 6 bases and J 2 bases, leaving 17 bases between the germline ends. The CDR3 runs 15 residues. Germline CDR1 is MNHNS and CDR2 is SASEGT. The CDR3 here is CASSGTWTPAYEQYF. The CDR3 DNA is TGTGCCAGCAGCGGTACCTGGACACCGGCCTACGAGCAGTACTTC.

The chain employs TRBV4-2 and TRBJ1-6; 8 bases line up with TRBD1. The CDR3 has 15 residues. The V segment lost 8 bases and the J segment 5 bases; nucleotides outside the gene matches: 8. Per germline, CDR1 LGHNA and CDR2 YNFKEQ. CDR3 nucleotides: TGTGCCAGCTCCCGTTCGGACAGGGATAATTCACCCCTCCACTTT. Protein product: CASSRSDRDNSPLHF.

The sample holds a few counts of this clonotype. V usage is TRBV5-6 and J usage is TRBJ2-1, with unresolved D. Per the germline V gene, CDR1 is SGHDT and CDR2 is YYEEEE. Trimming cost V 0 bases and J 0 bases, with 4 bases left between them. The CDR3 contains 14 residues. The CDR3: CASSLDFSYNEQFF. As DNA, the CDR3 is TGTGCCAGCAGCTTGGACTTCTCCTACAATGAGCAGTTCTTC.

The V and J genes are TRBV12-3 or TRBV12-4 and TRBJ1-6, with D maybe TRBD1 (6 bases). The CDR3 is made up of 16 amino acids. V was cut by 6 bases and J by 3 bases, with 15 bases left in between. The CDR3 region has the DNA TGTGCCAGCAGATCCGGAACGGGACACTATAATTCACCCCTCCACTTT. This encodes CASRSGTGHYNSPLHF.

This clonotype was observed a few times. The chain combines TRBV29-1 with TRBJ1-4; D might be TRBD1 (6 bases). CDR3 length: 10 residues. CDR1 is SQVTM, CDR2 ANQGSEA, per germline. Trimming removed 5 bases from V and 12 bases from J, with 10 bases in between. This CDR3 is CSVSPGELFF. CDR3 nucleotides: TGCAGCGTTTCTCCAGGGGAACTGTTTTTT.